This T cell receptor beta chain came from a study of shared clonotypes between healthy human individuals. Looking at the study overall: Donor composition was two women and three men, aged 18 to 49.

Naive CD8 cells comprised CD45RO-negative, CCR7-positively selected cells, excluding terminally differentiated effector memory CD45RA+ cells. Several immunoSEQ plates received, in even portions, the genomic DNA of each subset. Per the authors' pipeline: For the immunoSEQ data, sequences were junction-only without quality scores, so filtering differed. The assay was immunoSEQ multiplex PCR, and TCRdb's table has in-frame clones only and misses some. V and J calls and clone size are copied from that table; D and trimming were computed from the DNA. The repertoire consists of roughly 590,000 clones, with about 95% occurring once and the leading ten covering around 0.097%. This clonotype was sampled from a woman under 40 in good health. The sequenced sample was naive CD8+ T cells sorted from blood.

CDR3 amino acids: CATKGGTGYEQYF. CDR3 sequence (DNA): TGTGCCACCAAAGGAGGGACAGGGTACGAGCAGTACTTC. This chain uses TRBV27 with TRBJ2-7; 9 positions match TRBD1. Germline assignment: CDR1 MNHEY and CDR2 SMNVEV (reference sequence). This CDR3 comprises 13 residues. The junction had 8 bases not matched to a gene; V was cut back by 10 bases and J by 4 bases.